This TCR beta chain was recovered during a study of blood T cells in healthy people across ages. In this sample, this clonotype turned up a few times. V was trimmed by 5 bases and J by 4 bases, leaving 18 bases between them. Germline assignment: CDR1 SGDLS and CDR2 YYNGEE. The CDR3 has 15 residues. The authors ran a second PCR of about 6 to 11 cycles using a sample-barcoded 5' primer and a J-beta primer mix. A single record per CDR3 protein comes from TCRdb applying MiXCR to the 5' RACE reads. Among 1.5 million to 2 million distinct CDR3 sequences, around 36% were seen once, and the ten largest hold approximately 11%.

The specimen sequenced was blood. This TCR came from a woman aged 25 to 39 in good health. The chain links TRBV9 to TRBJ1-2, with D unresolved. As DNA, the CDR3 is TGTGCCAGCAGTTCGGAGGCACGACGAGGCTATGGCTACACCTTC. The encoded protein is CASSSEARRGYGYTF.